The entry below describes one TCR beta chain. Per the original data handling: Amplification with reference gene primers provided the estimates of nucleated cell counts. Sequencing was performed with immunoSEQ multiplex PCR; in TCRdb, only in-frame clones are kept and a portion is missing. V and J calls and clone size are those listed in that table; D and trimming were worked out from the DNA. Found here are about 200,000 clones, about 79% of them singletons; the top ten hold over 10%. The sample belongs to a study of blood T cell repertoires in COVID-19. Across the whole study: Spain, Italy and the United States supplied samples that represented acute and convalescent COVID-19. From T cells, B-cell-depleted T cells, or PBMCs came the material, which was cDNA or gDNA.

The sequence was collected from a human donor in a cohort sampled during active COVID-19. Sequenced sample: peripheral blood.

This CDR3 reads CASSYWGTGPNTEAFF. The DNA of the CDR3 is TGTGCCAGCAGTTACTGGGGGACAGGCCCGAACACTGAAGCTTTCTTT. This sequence joins TRBV6-5 and TRBJ1-1; TRBD1 matches 8 bases. The CDR3 has 16 residues. V was clipped by 1 base and J by 1 base; unmatched bases: 5. Germline lookup yields CDR1 MNHEY and CDR2 SVGAGI.